The 21 T cell receptor beta chains listed next were all sequenced from one sample in a study of sequential checkpoint blockade in melanoma (dated by TCRdb to between 2017 and 2020). Read against the paper, the sample's treatment or condition label means: randomized to nivolumab then ipilimumab (arm A) or the reverse (arm B). Library prep was done by the immunoSEQ multiplex PCR assay. TCRdb's version of the immuneACCESS table is confined to in-frame rearrangements and falls short of the full clone set. An unresolved V gene accounts for under half of the shortfall where checked; the remainder is of unknown origin. The sample table records 40,000 or so clones; roughly 90% of these occur just once. Approximately 12% of the sample rests with the top ten. This specimen consisted of CD8+ T cells sorted from blood (inferred from file names), obtained from a patient given nivolumab and ipilimumab in sequence. All receptors come from a human donor with melanoma.

The chain uses TRBV5-8 and TRBJ2-7; D unresolved. The CDR3 is 13 amino acids. CDR1 is SGHTS and CDR2 is YDEGEE in the germline V gene. V lost 2 bases to trimming and J lost 2 bases, with 8 bases between them. The CDR3 reads CASSLNSPYEQYF. CDR3 nucleotides: TGTGCCAGCAGCTTAAACTCCCCCTACGAGCAGTACTTC.

This clone has a handful of counts. The chain links TRBV10-1 to TRBJ2-2; a weak D match, TRBD1 (6 bases). The CDR3 has 13 residues. V lost 11 bases and J 4 bases, leaving 14 bases between the germline ends. CDR1 WNHNN and CDR2 SYGVQD come from the germline V gene (reference sequence). Written as DNA, the CDR3 is TGCGCCTCATCAGGGGTGTTCACCGGGGAGCTGTTTTTT. It is translated as CASSGVFTGELFF.

The chain links TRBV7-8 to TRBJ2-3, with a tentative D call TRBD1 (6 bases). This CDR3 has 13 amino acids. CDR1 is SGHVS, CDR2 FQNEAQ, per germline. Between the trimmed V and J ends, which lost 5 bases and 6 bases, there was a span of 12 bases. The CDR3 reads CASSPGVRDTQYF. CDR3 sequence (DNA): TGTGCCAGCAGCCCAGGGGTACGGGATACGCAGTATTTT. The variable domain in full, with the rest retrieved from reference TRBV7-8 and TRBJ2-3, is GAGVSQSPRYKVAKRGQDVALRCDPISGHVSLFWYQQALGQGPEFLTYFQNEAQLDKSGLPSDRFFAERPEGSVSTLKIQRTQQEDSAVYLCASSPGVRDTQYFGPGTRLTVL.

The chain employs TRBV7-6 and TRBJ1-1; D is perhaps TRBD1 (5 bases). V shed 5 bases and J shed 6 bases, with 16 bases lying between them. CDR1 is SGHVS, CDR2 FNYEAQ, per germline. The CDR3 contains 14 residues. Here the CDR3 DNA reads TGTGCCAGCAGCCCCCGGGGGGGTAGGTCTGAAGCTTTCTTT. Translated, it gives CASSPRGGRSEAFF.

This chain uses TRBV5-1 with TRBJ2-2; 11 nucleotides match TRBD1. V shed 0 bases, J shed 2 bases, and the junction held 3 bases outside the gene matches. CDR1 is SGHRS, CDR2 YFSETQ, per germline. CDR3 length equals 17 residues. CDR3 amino acids: CASSLARTGGNTGELFF. The CDR3 bases are TGCGCCAGCAGCTTGGCACGGACAGGGGGCAACACCGGGGAGCTGTTTTTT. The variable domain in full, completed from reference TRBV5-1 and TRBJ2-2, reads KAGVTQTPRYLIKTRGQQVTLSCSPISGHRSVSWYQQTPGQGLQFLFEYFSETQRNKGNFPGRFSGRQFSNSRSEMNVSTLELGDSALYLCASSLARTGGNTGELFFGEGSRLTVL.

This chain uses TRBV28 with TRBJ1-6; TRBD1 matches at 9 bases. Trimming at V came to 5 bases and at J to 9 bases, leaving 2 bases not matched to a gene. The CDR3 runs to 13 residues. Germline CDR1 reads MDHEN; CDR2 reads SYDVKM. The CDR3 DNA reads TGTGCCAGCAGTCTGACAGGGGGTTCACCCCTCCACTTT. Translating gives CASSLTGGSPLHF.

The chain employs TRBV15 and TRBJ1-1; D might be TRBD1 (5 bases). Trimming removed 7 bases from V and 1 base from J, with 13 bases in between. The CDR3 covers 14 residues. Germline V lookup: CDR1 LNHNV, CDR2 YYDKDF (reference sequence). The CDR3 DNA is TGTGCCACCACCGTGTTACAGGCGAACACTGAAGCTTTCTTT. Translated: CATTVLQANTEAFF.

This clone was counted once. The V gene is TRBV11-2, the J gene TRBJ2-7, with a possible D match to TRBD2 (7 bases). Germline lookup yields CDR1 SGHAT and CDR2 FQNNGV. The CDR3 is made up of 15 amino acids. The V end lost 0 bases, the J end lost 2 bases, and 11 bases lay between the germline ends. CDR3 DNA: TGTGCCAGCAGCTTAGAAGCGGGACAAGCCTACGAGCAGTACTTC. Its protein is CASSLEAGQAYEQYF.

The chain has TRBV29-1 and TRBJ2-7; 8 bases map to TRBD2. Trimming at V came to 6 bases and at J to 3 bases, leaving 4 bases not matched to a gene. The CDR3 extends over 12 amino acids. Per the germline V gene, CDR1 is SQVTM and CDR2 is ANQGSEA. CDR3 protein: CSVGSGSYEQYF. CDR3 nucleotides: TGCAGCGTCGGAAGCGGGAGCTACGAGCAGTACTTC.

The chain has TRBV15 and TRBJ1-2, with 9 bases that match TRBD1. The germline V gene has CDR1 LNHNV and CDR2 YYDKDF (reference sequence). The junction had 2 bases not matched to a gene; V was cut back by 1 base and J by 8 bases. The CDR3 is 13 residues long. DNA of the CDR3: TGTGCCACCAGCAGAGGGACAGGGGAGGGCTACACCTTC. It yields the protein CATSRGTGEGYTF.

This sequence joins TRBV13 and TRBJ2-7; tentative D call: TRBD1 (5 bases). V lost 6 bases to trimming and J lost 3 bases, with 18 bases between them. Germline CDR1 PRHDT, CDR2 FYEKMQ (reference sequence). The CDR3 has 15 amino acids. In nucleotides, the CDR3 is TGTGCCAGCAGTCGCCAGGGAACGCTACTCTACGAGCAGTACTTC. Translated: CASSRQGTLLYEQYF.

The V call is TRBV9, the J call TRBJ1-6; D is unclear. V dropped 2 bases and J dropped 0 bases, with 6 bases sitting between them. CDR1 is SGDLS, CDR2 YYNGEE, per germline. CDR3 length: 15 amino acids. The CDR3 nucleotides are TGTGCCAGCAGCGTGGGGAGCTCCTATAATTCACCCCTCCACTTT. Amino acid sequence: CASSVGSSYNSPLHF. Using reference TRBV9 and TRBJ1-6 for the parts outside the CDR3, the full variable domain is DSGVTQTPKHLITATGQRVTLRCSPRSGDLSVYWYQQSLDQGLQFLIQYYNGEERAKGNILERFSAQQFPDLHSELNLSSLELGDSALYFCASSVGSSYNSPLHFGNGTRLTVT.

This clone was recorded a few times. The rearrangement joins TRBV19 to TRBJ2-7, with D possibly being TRBD1 (6 bases). This CDR3 is 13 amino acids long. Per germline, CDR1 LNHDA and CDR2 SQIVND (reference sequence). Trimming removed 8 bases from V and 3 bases from J, with 14 bases in between. DNA of the CDR3: TGTGCCAGTCGAATCGGACAGCTCTACGAGCAGTACGTC. Translated: CASRIGQLYEQYV.

This clone was seen once. J is TRBJ2-5 and V is TRBV5-1, with 9 bases fitting TRBD2. J was trimmed by 1 base and V by 2 bases; bases with no gene match: 3. The CDR3 has 15 amino acids. Germline CDR1 SGHRS, CDR2 YFSETQ. The CDR3 DNA sequence: TGCGCCAGCAGCTTACTAGCGGGTTTCCAAGAGACCCAGTACTTC. Translation: CASSLLAGFQETQYF.

V and J are TRBV4-3 and TRBJ2-1, with a tentative D call TRBD2 (5 bases). Trimming cost V 1 base and J 6 bases, with 13 bases left between them. Per the germline V gene, CDR1 is LGHNA and CDR2 is YSLEER. This CDR3 is 15 amino acids long. The CDR3 region has the DNA TGCGCCAGCAGCCAAGTAGAGCGGTCGTTCAATGAGCAGTTCTTC. Translated, it gives CASSQVERSFNEQFF.

The V gene is TRBV5-1, the J gene TRBJ2-3, with D possibly matching TRBD1 (5 bases). CDR1 and CDR2 from the germline V gene are SGHRS and YFSETQ. This CDR3 spans 15 amino acids. Trimming stripped 1 base from V and 0 bases from J, with 9 bases between. CDR3 DNA sequence: TGCGCCAGCAGCTTGAGACAGATTAGCACAGATACGCAGTATTTT. Encoded protein: CASSLRQISTDTQYF.

The chain recombines TRBV5-6 with TRBJ2-1; 8 nucleotides agree with TRBD1. The CDR3 spans 13 residues. The germline gives CDR1 SGHDT, CDR2 YYEEEE. The junction had 8 bases not matched to a gene; V was cut back by 6 bases and J by 9 bases. Here the CDR3 DNA reads TGTGCCAGCACCCTCAGGGGGCCGGTTGAGCAGTTCTTC. It codes for CASTLRGPVEQFF.

The gene calls are TRBV30 and TRBJ1-5; D possibly corresponds to TRBD1 (6 bases). Trimming removed 1 base from V and 7 bases from J, with 17 bases in between. Germline V gene data show CDR1 as GTSNPN and CDR2 as SVGIG (reference sequence). The CDR3 has 15 amino acids. In nucleotides, the CDR3 is TGTGCCTGGAGTGAGTCCGGGACACTAACCCAGCCCCAGCATTTT. Encoded protein: CAWSESGTLTQPQHF.

V and J are TRBV25-1 and TRBJ2-3; TRBD2 matches at 7 bases. Germline CDR1 is MGHDK and CDR2 is SYGVNS. This CDR3 contains 16 residues. V lost 3 bases and J lost 5; bases outside the gene matches: 11. CDR3 sequence reads: CASSESFREVGDTQYF. For the CDR3, the DNA is TGTGCCAGCAGTGAGAGTTTCCGGGAGGTTGGAGATACGCAGTATTTT.

The chain combines TRBV28 with TRBJ2-2, with 12 bases matching TRBD2. Germline loops: CDR1 MDHEN, CDR2 SYDVKM. CDR3 size: 16 residues. With 8 bases clipped from V and 1 base from J, the junction kept 5 bases outside the gene matches. This chain's CDR3 is CASCGGLAGNTGELFF. CDR3 nucleotides: TGTGCCAGCTGCGGGGGACTAGCGGGGAACACCGGGGAGCTGTTTTTT.

The chain links TRBV2 to TRBJ2-3; TRBD2 matches at 14 bases. The length of the CDR3 is 15 residues. Losses at the gene ends were 6 bases for V and 3 bases for J; bases not matched to a gene: 2. Germline loops: CDR1 SNHLY, CDR2 FYNNEI. CDR3 protein: CASRGTSGRTDTQYF. The CDR3 nucleotides read TGTGCCAGCAGAGGGACTAGCGGGAGAACAGATACGCAGTATTTT.